This T cell receptor (beta chain) was identified during a study of shared clonotypes between healthy human individuals. Looking at the study overall: A donor's plate count was three for CD4 naive and three for CD4 memory; CD8 naive had two and CD8 memory one.

Generated by immunoSEQ multiplex PCR, the TCRdb table keeps only in-frame clones and is missing some. Of 550,000 to 700,000 clones listed, 55% to 85% are singletons. Per germline, CDR1 LNHDA and CDR2 SQIVND (reference sequence). V was trimmed by 5 bases and J by 2 bases, leaving 13 bases between them. The CDR3 has 16 residues. The material sequenced was memory CD4+ T cells sorted from blood. Subset reported: CD45RA-negative fraction. The receptor was derived from a woman in her twenties or thirties in good health. This chain uses TRBV19 with TRBJ2-6; D may be TRBD2 (7 bases). The CDR3 DNA is TGTGCCAGTAGTGGGGGCGGGGGAACTGGGGCCAACGTCCTGACTTTC. Its translation is CASSGGGGTGANVLTF. The variable domain in full, with the rest retrieved from reference TRBV19 and TRBJ2-6, is DGGITQSPKYLFRKEGQNVTLSCEQNLNHDAMYWYRQDPGQGLRLIYYSQIVNDFQKGDIAEGYSVSREKKESFPLTVTSAQKNPTAFYLCASSGGGGTGANVLTFGAGSRLTVL.